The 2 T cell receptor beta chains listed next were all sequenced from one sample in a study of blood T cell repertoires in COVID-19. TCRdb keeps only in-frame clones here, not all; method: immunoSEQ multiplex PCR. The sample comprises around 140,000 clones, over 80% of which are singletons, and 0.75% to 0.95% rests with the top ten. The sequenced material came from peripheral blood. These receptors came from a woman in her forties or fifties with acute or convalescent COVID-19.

The CDR3 DNA sequence: TGCGCCAGCAGCTTAACGGGAAGAAACATTCAGTACTTC. Amino acids: CASSLTGRNIQYF. V is TRBV5-1 and J is TRBJ2-4; the D gene is possibly TRBD2 (5 bases). There are 13 residues in the CDR3. Germline CDR1 is SGHRS and CDR2 is YFSETQ. Trimming took 2 bases from V and 6 from J, leaving 9 bases between them.

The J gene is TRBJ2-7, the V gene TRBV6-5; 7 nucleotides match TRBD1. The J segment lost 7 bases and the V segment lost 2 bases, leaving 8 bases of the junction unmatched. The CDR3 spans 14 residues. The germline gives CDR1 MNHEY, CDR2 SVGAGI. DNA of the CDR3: TGTGCCAGCAGTTACAGGGGGCGCATAGAAGAGCAGTACTTC. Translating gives CASSYRGRIEEQYF.